The T cell receptor (beta chain) described here comes from a study of T cells in Graves' hyperthyroidism and ophthalmopathy. For the study at large: Peripheral blood was obtained at initial diagnosis, preceding any treatment.

Of note for this clonotype: Its antigen is unknown.

Germline V CDR1 and CDR2: ENHRY, SYGVKD. This CDR3 is 13 amino acids long. Trimming stripped 2 bases from V and 4 bases from J, with 9 bases between. It was RNA transcripts that yielded the amplified TCR beta CDR3 regions. The HTBI primer set was used in a first-round RT-PCR of the TCR CDR3. TCRdb independently ran MiXCR on the multiplex PCR reads; one entry per CDR3 protein. Among approximately 350,000 distinct CDR3 sequences listed, about 15% were seen once. Study findings and constraints: Peripheral blood also featured most of the thyroid clonotypes expanded above 0.001. With a median lead of around 5.9 months before onset, the model predicted ophthalmopathy.

Patients with ophthalmopathy all had a Clinical Activity Score of at least 3, a NOSPECS grade of at least 4 and duration under 3 months. The J gene is TRBJ2-7, the V gene TRBV10-3, with D uncertain. Sequencing was done on a sample of blood. The sequence came from a woman aged 60 to 75 with Graves' ophthalmopathy. For the CDR3, the DNA is TGTGCCATCAGTGAGACACCCACTTACGAGCAGTACTTC. Translating gives CAISETPTYEQYF.